The 8 T cell receptor beta chains below all came from one sample that was sequenced in a study of blood T cells in healthy people across ages. Then a second PCR, running about 6 to 12 cycles, was carried out with a sample-barcoded 5' primer and a J-beta primer mix. A single record per CDR3 protein comes from TCRdb applying MiXCR to the 5' RACE reads. The sample yields some 700,000 distinct CDR3 sequences, roughly 47% seen once. The sequencing sample was made of blood. The receptor source for this set is a woman in her sixties in good health.

The chain carries TRBV20-1 and TRBJ2-2; D is unresolved. The germline V gene has CDR1 DFQATT and CDR2 SNEGSKA (reference sequence). This CDR3 has 16 residues. V dropped 1 base and J dropped 1 base, with 13 bases sitting between them. The CDR3 DNA follows: TGCAGTGCTAGAGTGAGTGGAACAGTGAACACCGGGGAGCTGTTTTTT. Translated, it gives CSARVSGTVNTGELFF.

The V call is TRBV7-2, the J call TRBJ1-1, with 7 nucleotides matching TRBD1. With V trimmed by 5 bases and J by 5 bases, 8 bases remained unmatched. Germline V gene lookup returns CDR1 SGHTA and CDR2 FQGNSA. The CDR3 runs to 14 residues. As DNA, the CDR3 is TGTGCCAGCAGCCGGGACCCCAGGGGGACTGAAGCTTTCTTT. As protein: CASSRDPRGTEAFF.

This clonotype appeared a few times. The chain employs TRBV7-3 and TRBJ2-2, with a tentative D call TRBD2 (5 bases). V was shortened by 5 bases and J by 0 bases, with 13 bases between the two germline ends. Germline V gives CDR1 SGHTA, CDR2 FQGTGA. This CDR3 has 16 residues. This chain's CDR3 is CASSRPAGTNTGELFF. For the CDR3, the DNA is TGTGCCAGCAGCCGCCCGGCGGGTACGAACACCGGGGAGCTGTTTTTT. Complete variable domain (other parts from reference TRBV7-3 and TRBJ2-2): GAGVSQTPSNKVTEKGKYVELRCDPISGHTALYWYRQSLGQGPEFLIYFQGTGAADDSGLPNDRFFAVRPEGSVSTLKIQRTERGDSAVYLCASSRPAGTNTGELFFGEGSRLTVL.

This clonotype has more than one count but fewer than ten. This chain links TRBV18 with TRBJ2-3, with unresolved D. Per the germline V gene, CDR1 is KGHSH and CDR2 is LQKENI. The CDR3 length is 14 residues. Between the trimmed V and J ends, which lost 0 bases and 0 bases, there was a span of 4 bases. CDR3 loop: CASSPPISTDTQYF. DNA for the CDR3: TGTGCCAGCTCACCACCAATTAGCACAGATACGCAGTATTTT.

Concerning this clonotype itself: A junction boundary mismatches the germline segment, possibly from a read error. The rearrangement uses TRBV5-1 and TRBJ1-2; D might be TRBD1 (6 bases). CDR3 length: 12 residues. Germline V gene sequence: CDR1 SGHRS, CDR2 YFSETQ. This CDR3 is CAISRDTYGYTF. The DNA for the CDR3 is TGCGCCATCAGCCGGGACACCTATGGCTACACCTTC.

The chain joins TRBV29-1 to TRBJ2-7, with TRBD2 matching 8 bases. Looked up from germline, CDR1 is SQVTM and CDR2 is ANQGSEA. V lost 0 bases to trimming and J lost 9 bases; unmatched junction nucleotides: 13. The CDR3 totals 15 residues. The CDR3 region is CSVEDPSLERETQYF. The CDR3 bases are TGCAGCGTTGAAGACCCGTCATTGGAGCGGGAGACGCAGTACTTC.

This clonotype was detected many times. The genes are TRBV27 and TRBJ1-5, with 7 bases identical to TRBD1. The CDR3 sequence is 15 residues long. The germline gives CDR1 MNHEY, CDR2 SMNVEV (reference sequence). Unmatched junction bases numbered 12, after V lost 4 bases and J lost 9 bases. The CDR3 nucleotides are TGTGCCAGCAGTTCTTCACAGGGGAGCCGCGGGCCCCAGCATTTT. Translating it yields CASSSSQGSRGPQHF.

V gene TRBV20-1 combines with J gene TRBJ2-1; D is possibly TRBD1 or TRBD2 (5 bases each). This CDR3 contains 15 residues. The V gene's germline CDR1 is DFQATT and CDR2 SNEGSKA (reference sequence). V was pared by 1 base and J by 5 bases, with 15 bases between. CDR3 sequence: CSARGWDAADNEQFF. The CDR3 DNA is TGCAGTGCTAGAGGTTGGGACGCAGCCGACAATGAGCAGTTCTTC.